Below, 29 T cell receptor beta chains from the same sample are listed, as sequenced in a study of beta chain features in type 1 diabetes. Of the isolated RNA, all was reverse transcribed, and so the sequenced material was expressed TCRB transcripts. TCRdb's table, derived via immunoSEQ multiplex PCR, lists solely in-frame clones and lacks some. The data show about 290,000 clones, 8% seen once. Specimen: central memory CD4+ T cells from blood. The source is a woman under 30 in good health.

This chain joins TRBV4-3 and TRBJ1-2, with 9 bases fitting TRBD1. Germline lookup yields CDR1 LGHNA and CDR2 YSLEER. The CDR3 runs 15 residues. V was clipped by 1 base and J by 7 bases; unmatched bases: 7. The CDR3 protein is CASSQARGQGSGYTF. CDR3 coding DNA: TGCGCCAGCAGCCAAGCCCGAGGACAGGGGAGTGGCTACACCTTC.

The table lists this clone with a few counts. The chain links TRBV2 to TRBJ1-5; D perhaps matches TRBD1 (5 bases). CDR1 is SNHLY and CDR2 is FYNNEI in the germline V gene. The CDR3 contains 13 residues. Here the CDR3 reads CASGGEVGQPQHF. CDR3 in DNA: TGTGCGAGCGGGGGGGAGGTGGGTCAGCCCCAGCATTTT.

The chain has TRBV13 and TRBJ1-2; D is perhaps TRBD1 (6 bases). The CDR3 contains 14 residues. Germline CDR1 PRHDT, CDR2 FYEKMQ (reference sequence). V gave up 4 bases and J gave up 4 bases, with 13 bases separating them. The CDR3 loop is CASSSLTGSYGYTF. CDR3 DNA sequence: TGTGCCAGCAGCTCGCTCACAGGGTCCTATGGCTACACCTTC.

This clone was detected only a few times. As DNA, the CDR3 is TGTGCCATCAGCAGGGGGCCGGATAACAATGAGCAGTTCTTC. The encoded protein is CAISRGPDNNEQFF. The chain joins TRBV10-3 to TRBJ2-1, with 8 bases that match TRBD1. The V segment lost 6 bases and the J segment 5 bases; nucleotides outside the gene matches: 6. The germline V gene encodes CDR1 ENHRY and CDR2 SYGVKD. The CDR3 consists of 14 residues.

This clone was found a few times. The chain links TRBV19 to TRBJ2-2, with D perhaps being TRBD1 or TRBD2 (5 bases each). The CDR3 consists of 15 residues. Germline CDR1 is LNHDA and CDR2 is SQIVND (reference sequence). Trimming took 0 bases from V and 6 from J, leaving 11 bases between them. Written as DNA, the CDR3 is TGTGCCAGTAGTATAGACCCTCGGGGCGCCGGGGAGCTGTTTTTT. Residues: CASSIDPRGAGELFF.

This clone was counted between two and nine times. The V and J genes are TRBV7-2 and TRBJ2-5; maybe TRBD1 (5 bases). Germline assignment: CDR1 SGHTA and CDR2 FQGNSA. V was clipped by 2 bases and J by 2 bases, with 6 bases between them. CDR3 length: 13 amino acids. This CDR3 is CASSLRQQETQYF. The CDR3 DNA reads TGTGCCAGCAGCTTACGACAGCAAGAGACCCAGTACTTC. Together with reference TRBV7-2 and TRBJ2-5, the CDR3 gives the full variable domain: GAGVSQSPSNKVTEKGKDVELRCDPISGHTALYWYRQSLGQGLEFLIYFQGNSAPDKSGLPSDRFSAERTGGSVSTLTIQRTQQEDSAVYLCASSLRQQETQYFGPGTRLLVL.

This clone occurred a few times. The rearrangement joins TRBV19 to TRBJ1-2; D remains ambiguous. CDR1 is LNHDA, CDR2 SQIVND, per germline (reference sequence). Trimming stripped 1 base from V and 6 bases from J, with 9 bases between. This CDR3 comprises 13 residues. The CDR3 here is CASSIALTDGYTF. CDR3 sequence (DNA): TGTGCCAGTAGTATAGCCCTGACTGATGGCTACACCTTC.

In its sample, this clone was seen many times. The chain uses TRBV7-9 and TRBJ2-7; D is uncertain. Germline lookup yields CDR1 SEHNR and CDR2 FQNEAQ (reference sequence). The CDR3 contains 13 residues. V was clipped by 10 bases and J by 3 bases, with 16 bases between them. CDR3 residues: CATNILTNYEQYF. In DNA, the CDR3 is TGTGCCACCAACATCCTTACGAACTACGAGCAGTACTTC. The whole variable domain, remainder taken from reference TRBV7-9 and TRBJ2-7, is DTGVSQNPRHKITKRGQNVTFRCDPISEHNRLYWYRQTLGQGPEFLTYFQNEAQLEKSRLLSDRFSAERPKGSFSTLEIQRTEQGDSAMYLCATNILTNYEQYFGPGTRLTVT.

The CDR3 DNA reads TGTGCCAGCGGCACAGGGGGAGGCTCACCCCTCCACTTT. As protein: CASGTGGGSPLHF. V usage is TRBV28 and J usage is TRBJ1-6; 8 positions match TRBD1. Germline CDR1 is MDHEN and CDR2 is SYDVKM. V was clipped by 8 bases and J by 10 bases; unmatched bases: 7. CDR3 size: 13 residues.

This clone turned up a few times. The sample has other DNA sequences that encode this CDR3 too. The chain has TRBV7-2 and TRBJ1-1; D is undetermined. The length of the CDR3 is 12 residues. Germline V CDR1 and CDR2: SGHTA, FQGNSA. V lost 2 bases and J lost 4, with 5 bases in between. The CDR3 DNA is TGTGCCAGCAGCTTAACGTCCACTGAAGCTTTCTTT. Amino acid sequence: CASSLTSTEAFF.

The V call is TRBV30, the J call TRBJ2-5; 10 nucleotides agree with TRBD1. This CDR3 spans 13 amino acids. Germline V gene lookup returns CDR1 GTSNPN and CDR2 SVGIG (reference sequence). J gave up 12 bases and V 2 bases, and 9 bases lay outside the gene matches. The chain's CDR3 is CAWSLTTGGPKYF. The CDR3 DNA reads as TGTGCCTGGAGTCTTACGACAGGGGGCCCGAAGTACTTC.

V is TRBV27 and J is TRBJ2-5; D remains ambiguous. Trimming cost V 2 bases and J 1 base, with 8 bases left between them. The CDR3 contains 14 residues. The germline gives CDR1 MNHEY, CDR2 SMNVEV (reference sequence). CDR3 nucleotide sequence: TGTGCCAGCAGTTTAAAAAGCAGCCAAGAGACCCAGTACTTC. Translation gives CASSLKSSQETQYF.

This chain joins TRBV11-1 and TRBJ2-7; tentatively, D is TRBD2 (5 bases). The CDR3 sequence is 14 residues long. Trimming took 0 bases from V and 3 from J, leaving 9 bases between them. Germline values: CDR1 SGHAT, CDR2 FQDESV (reference sequence). CDR3 sequence: CASSLAGVDYEQYF. DNA of the CDR3: TGTGCCAGCAGCTTAGCGGGAGTGGACTACGAGCAGTACTTC.

Only a few counts were recorded for this clone. V usage is TRBV6-6 and J usage is TRBJ1-1; 10 nucleotides agree with TRBD1. The CDR3 has 13 residues. Germline trimming cut 5 bases from V and 11 bases from J; bases unmatched to any gene: 8. The germline V gene has CDR1 MNHNY and CDR2 SVGAGI (reference sequence). The CDR3 reads CASSASGTGEAFF. The CDR3, as DNA: TGTGCCAGCAGTGCCTCCGGGACAGGGGAGGCTTTCTTT.

This clone was seen at least ten times. The V and J genes are TRBV7-9 and TRBJ2-7; D remains ambiguous. The CDR3 consists of 11 residues. From germline, CDR1 is SEHNR and CDR2 FQNEAQ (reference sequence). V lost 4 bases and J 7 bases, leaving 8 bases between the germline ends. This chain's CDR3 is CASSSSTEQYF. The CDR3 DNA sequence: TGTGCCAGCAGCTCCTCGACAGAGCAGTACTTC. Complete variable domain (other parts from reference TRBV7-9 and TRBJ2-7): DTGVSQNPRHKITKRGQNVTFRCDPISEHNRLYWYRQTLGQGPEFLTYFQNEAQLEKSRLLSDRFSAERPKGSFSTLEIQRTEQGDSAMYLCASSSSTEQYFGPGTRLTVT.

This clone was detected a few times. The chain combines TRBV30 with TRBJ1-2; TRBD1 might be the D (6 bases). Between the trimmed V and J ends, which lost 2 bases and 1 base, there was a span of 14 bases. The CDR3 extends over 15 amino acids. The germline V gene has CDR1 GTSNPN and CDR2 SVGIG (reference sequence). The CDR3 coding sequence is TGTGCCTGGAGTCCCAGGGGAAGAATTAACTATGGCTACACCTTC. Amino acids: CAWSPRGRINYGYTF. Looking up the rest from reference TRBV30 and TRBJ1-2 gives the full variable domain: SQTIHQWPATLVQPVGSPLSLECTVEGTSNPNLYWYRQAAGRGLQLLFYSVGIGQISSEVPQNLSASRPQDRQFILSSKKLLLSDSGFYLCAWSPRGRINYGYTFGSGTRLTVV.

Many counts were recorded for this clone. V usage is TRBV9 and J usage is TRBJ2-1; a possible D gene is TRBD1 (6 bases). CDR1 is SGDLS and CDR2 is YYNGEE in the germline V gene. Trimming removed 0 bases at V and 6 bases at J, with 13 bases between. The CDR3 loop spans 15 amino acids. In DNA form, the CDR3 reads TGTGCCAGCAGCGTAGAGGGGGTCTTTTCCAATGAGCAGTTCTTC. It yields the protein CASSVEGVFSNEQFF.

This clone has just a few counts. The chain employs TRBV29-1 and TRBJ2-1; TRBD1 aligns across 11 bases. CDR3 length: 14 amino acids. Germline V CDR1 and CDR2: SQVTM, ANQGSEA. The trim removed 4 bases at V and 4 bases at J, leaving 3 bases unmatched. CDR3 sequence (DNA): TGCAGCGTTGTCGGGACAGGGGGTTACAATGAGCAGTTCTTC. Translated, it gives CSVVGTGGYNEQFF.

V usage is TRBV5-6 and J usage is TRBJ2-7; D possibly corresponds to TRBD1 (6 bases). Between the trimmed V and J ends, which lost 2 bases and 3 bases, there was a span of 12 bases. The CDR3 length is 14 residues. From germline, CDR1 is SGHDT and CDR2 YYEEEE. The CDR3 DNA reads as TGTGCCAGCAGCTTCAGACAGGCGGGCTACGAGCAGTACTTC. Translation: CASSFRQAGYEQYF.

This clone was seen a few times. The chain is built from TRBV28 and TRBJ1-2; no clear D gene. In germline, CDR1 is MDHEN, CDR2 SYDVKM. V lost 2 bases to trimming and J lost 1 base, with 5 bases between them. This CDR3 region has 13 residues. DNA for the CDR3: TGTGCCAGCAGTTTAGGGTTTAACTATGGCTACACCTTC. Its translation: CASSLGFNYGYTF.

This clone was seen a handful of times. The chain couples TRBV5-1 to TRBJ2-3; D remains unclear. Trimming shortened V by 0 bases and J by 6 bases, and 8 bases separated the two germline ends. The CDR3 totals 13 residues. The V gene's germline CDR1 is SGHRS and CDR2 YFSETQ. CDR3 nucleotides: TGCGCCAGCAGCTTGGCCGGGCCCGATACGCAGTATTTT. It translates to CASSLAGPDTQYF.

This clone came up a few times. The genes are TRBV29-1 and TRBJ2-2; D is uncertain. The CDR3 totals 14 residues. Germline CDR1 and CDR2: SQVTM and ANQGSEA. Between the trimmed V and J ends, which lost 2 bases and 1 base, there was a span of 8 bases. The CDR3 loop is CSVESVGNTGELFF. The CDR3, as DNA: TGCAGCGTTGAATCGGTGGGGAACACCGGGGAGCTGTTTTTT.

This clone was seen only a few times. The chain couples TRBV2 to TRBJ2-5; the D gene is possibly TRBD1 (5 bases). V gave up 6 bases and J gave up 4 bases, with 18 bases separating them. Germline V lookup: CDR1 SNHLY, CDR2 FYNNEI. The CDR3 consists of 15 residues. This CDR3 reads CASSDWGPGRETQYF. For the CDR3, the DNA is TGTGCCAGCAGCGATTGGGGCCCGGGTCGAGAGACCCAGTACTTC.

This clone showed up just a few times. The chain carries TRBV28 and TRBJ1-1, with D uncertain. Germline values: CDR1 MDHEN, CDR2 SYDVKM. The V end lost 8 bases, the J end lost 1 base, and 11 bases lay between the germline ends. The CDR3 length is 13 residues. The CDR3 DNA reads TGTGCCAGCTTTTCCACCAAGAACACTGAAGCTTTCTTT. Translation gives CASFSTKNTEAFF.

V and J are TRBV7-6 and TRBJ2-2; TRBD1 matches 8 bases. CDR1 SGHVS and CDR2 FNYEAQ come from the germline V gene. Trimming took 5 bases from V and 1 from J; bases not matched to a gene: 3. The length of the CDR3 is 15 residues. The CDR3 coding sequence is TGTGCCAGCAGCCAGGACAGGGTGAACACCGGGGAGCTGTTTTTT. It yields the protein CASSQDRVNTGELFF. The full variable domain, rest sourced from reference TRBV7-6 and TRBJ2-2, is GAGVSQSPRYKVTKRGQDVALRCDPISGHVSLYWYRQALGQGPEFLTYFNYEAQQDKSGLPNDRFSAERPEGSISTLTIQRTEQRDSAMYRCASSQDRVNTGELFFGEGSRLTVL.

This clone turned up a few times. The J gene is TRBJ2-3, the V gene TRBV6-1; 8 bases are shared with TRBD1. There are 14 residues in the CDR3. The V segment lost 7 bases and the J segment 5 bases; nucleotides outside the gene matches: 8. Germline V gene lookup returns CDR1 MNHNS and CDR2 SASEGT. The CDR3 sequence is CASTRTGTGDTQYF. The CDR3 DNA reads as TGTGCCAGCACCAGGACAGGGACGGGAGATACGCAGTATTTT.

This chain links TRBV6-5 with TRBJ2-1; weak D call: TRBD2 (6 bases). CDR1 is MNHEY and CDR2 is SVGAGI in the germline V gene. Trimming shortened V by 6 bases and J by 3 bases, and 15 bases separated the two germline ends. The CDR3 has 15 amino acids. The CDR3 coding sequence is TGTGCCAGCAGCCGCTCGGGGGATTTCTACAATGAGCAGTTCTTC. As protein: CASSRSGDFYNEQFF.

The chain joins TRBV5-1 to TRBJ2-2; D is undetermined. The CDR3 contains 14 residues. CDR1 is SGHRS and CDR2 is YFSETQ in the germline V gene. With 2 bases removed from V and 3 bases from J, the gap between germline ends came to 8 bases. The CDR3 DNA sequence: TGCGCCAGCAGCTTCCGGACGGACACCGGGGAGCTGTTTTTT. As protein: CASSFRTDTGELFF. The full variable domain, rest sourced from reference TRBV5-1 and TRBJ2-2, is KAGVTQTPRYLIKTRGQQVTLSCSPISGHRSVSWYQQTPGQGLQFLFEYFSETQRNKGNFPGRFSGRQFSNSRSEMNVSTLELGDSALYLCASSFRTDTGELFFGEGSRLTVL.

This clone showed up just a few times. The chain has TRBV11-2 and TRBJ1-4; D not certain. CDR1 SGHAT and CDR2 FQNNGV come from the germline V gene. V lost 1 base and J lost 12, with 15 bases in between. The CDR3 is 14 residues long. The CDR3 loop reads CASSLGVGKTELFF. As DNA, the CDR3 is TGTGCCAGCAGCTTAGGGGTCGGGAAAACCGAACTGTTTTTT.